This TCR beta chain was recorded in a study of PD-L1 blockade in urothelial cancer. Looking at the study overall: Patients commenced intravenous atezolizumab, 1,200 mg every 3 weeks, in 2014.

Study-level results: Durable-benefit patients expanded tumor-associated blood clones more at 3 weeks.

On this clone: What it binds is not known.

Every PCR got spiked synthetic TCR analog templates. Only in-frame clones appear in the TCRdb table, and some are missing; sequencing was by immunoSEQ multiplex PCR. The data contain tens of thousands of clones, roughly 89% of them singletons. Time point of the sample: pretreatment peripheral blood. Per germline, CDR1 MNHNS and CDR2 SASEGT. The ends lost 5 bases at V and 0 bases at J; junction bases unmatched: 1. The CDR3 is 13 residues long. J is TRBJ2-7 and V is TRBV6-1, with 7 bases that match TRBD1. This material consisted of PBMCs, taken around atezolizumab (anti-PD-L1) treatment. The receptor was derived from a woman between 70 and 85 years old with urothelial cancer. CDR3 protein: CASSWDSSYEQYF. The DNA for the CDR3 is TGTGCCAGCAGTTGGGACAGCTCCTACGAGCAGTACTTC.